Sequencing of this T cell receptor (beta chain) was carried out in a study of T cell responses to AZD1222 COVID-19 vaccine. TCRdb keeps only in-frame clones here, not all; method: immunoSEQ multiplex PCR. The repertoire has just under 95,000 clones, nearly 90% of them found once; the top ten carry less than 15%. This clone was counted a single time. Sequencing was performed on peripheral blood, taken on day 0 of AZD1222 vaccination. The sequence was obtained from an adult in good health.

The CDR3, as DNA: TGTGCCAGCAGCTCAGACTTGACCTACAATGAGCAGTTCTTC. It codes for CASSSDLTYNEQFF. The gene calls are TRBV11-3 and TRBJ2-1; no firm D call. This CDR3 spans 14 amino acids. Germline assignment: CDR1 SGHNT and CDR2 YENEEA. V lost 4 bases and J 2 bases, leaving 9 bases between the germline ends.